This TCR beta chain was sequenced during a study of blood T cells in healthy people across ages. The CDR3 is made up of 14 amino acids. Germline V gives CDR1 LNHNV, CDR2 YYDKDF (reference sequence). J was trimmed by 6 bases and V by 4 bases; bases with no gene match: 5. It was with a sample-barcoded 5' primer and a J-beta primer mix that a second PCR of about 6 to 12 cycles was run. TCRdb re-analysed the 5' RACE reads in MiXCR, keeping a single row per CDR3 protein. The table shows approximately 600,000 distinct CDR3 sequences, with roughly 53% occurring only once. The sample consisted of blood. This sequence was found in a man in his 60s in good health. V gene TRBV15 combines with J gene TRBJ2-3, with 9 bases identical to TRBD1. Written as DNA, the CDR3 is TGTGCCACCAGCATCGGGACAGGGCAGGATACGCAGTATTTT. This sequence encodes CATSIGTGQDTQYF.